This entry describes one TCR beta chain. Its antigen remains unidentified. One junction end disagrees with the germline gene, perhaps due to a read error. The data stem from a study of Graves' ophthalmopathy and Graves' hyperthyroidism. Study as a whole: Pretreatment peripheral blood was obtained at initial diagnosis. General observations from the study: Cross-validated, the 13-signature model showed 87.88%/81.08% sensitivity/specificity, and 80%/75% in the test set. Detected in blood as well were most expanded thyroid clonotypes with frequency above 0.001.

The CDR3 has 11 residues. Germline CDR1 reads SEHNR; CDR2 reads FQNEAQ (reference sequence). Scientists amplified the TCR beta CDR3 regions from RNA transcripts. RT-PCR was first run with HTBI primers, then multiplex PCR in a second round. Via MiXCR, TCRdb re-called the multiplex PCR reads, giving one row per CDR3 protein. This sample has about 740,000 distinct CDR3 sequences, with around 40% found just once. With a duration under 3 months, ophthalmopathy in the donors showed moderate-to-severe activity, CAS ≥3 and NOSPECS ≥4. The chain has TRBV7-9 and TRBJ2-2, with D tentatively TRBD1 (5 bases). This sequence originates from an adult man with Graves' ophthalmopathy. Source material: peripheral blood. The CDR3 DNA sequence: TGTGCCAGCAGTTTAGGGGAGGAGCTGTTTTTT. It encodes CASSLGEELFF.